A selection of T cell receptor beta chains follows, all from one sample in a study of patients and donors after allogeneic stem cell transplantation. TCRdb redid the calling of the RT-PCR reads with MiXCR, one entry per CDR3 protein. Of about 160,000 distinct CDR3 sequences listed, more than 20% are singletons. Sequenced material: blood, either unsorted or a sorted T cell fraction (not recorded which). These receptors were obtained from a human donor who was either an allogeneic HSCT recipient or a stem cell or donor lymphocyte infusion donor (not recorded which). It is not recorded whose cells these are; they may come from a transplant donor. CDR3s include the opening cysteine and the closing phenylalanine or tryptophan. The D gene is left open where the match is weak. Not all rows give a size; the values are once, few, many and, for expanded clones, a class.

j_call: TRBJ2-3
d_call: TRBD2
clone_size: few
v_call: TRBV4-3
cdr3_length: 16
cdr3_nt: TGCGCCAGCAGCCAAGAGGGACTAGCGGGAGCAAATACGCAGTATTTT
cdr3_aa: CASSQEGLAGANTQYF

j_call: TRBJ1-4
d_call: TRBD1
clone_size: many
v_call: TRBV7-6
cdr3_length: 17
cdr3_nt: TGTGCCAGCAGCTTTGCAGACAGGGATGGTTATAATGAAAAACTGTTTTTT
cdr3_aa: CASSFADRDGYNEKLFF

j_call: TRBJ1-2
d_call: -
clone_size: -
v_call: TRBV20-1
cdr3_length: 14
cdr3_nt: TGCAGTGCTAGAGGCGACGGGAAAACTTATGGCTACACCTTC
cdr3_aa: CSARGDGKTYGYTF

j_call: TRBJ1-1
d_call: -
clone_size: few
v_call: TRBV20-1
cdr3_length: 17
cdr3_nt: TGCAGTGCTAGTGGGCCCAGGGGAGACGGCATGAACACTGAAGCTTTCTTT
cdr3_aa: CSASGPRGDGMNTEAFF

j_call: TRBJ2-1
d_call: TRBD1
clone_size: -
v_call: TRBV12-3/TRBV12-4
cdr3_length: 14
cdr3_nt: TGTGCCAGCATTACGGGACAGGGGGCTCATGAGCAGTTCTTC
cdr3_aa: CASITGQGAHEQFF

j_call: TRBJ2-7
d_call: -
clone_size: -
v_call: TRBV10-3
cdr3_length: 12
cdr3_nt: TGTGCCATCAGCCCTACAGGGAACGAGCAGTACTTC
cdr3_aa: CAISPTGNEQYF

j_call: TRBJ1-5
d_call: TRBD1
clone_size: -
v_call: TRBV6-2/TRBV6-3
cdr3_length: 15
cdr3_nt: TGTGCCAGCAATGATGGACAGGATAGCAATCAGCCCCAGCATTTT
cdr3_aa: CASNDGQDSNQPQHF

j_call: TRBJ1-3
d_call: -
clone_size: few
v_call: TRBV12-3/TRBV12-4
cdr3_length: 13
cdr3_nt: TGTGCCAGCGCGACTATCTCTGGAAACACCATATATTTT
cdr3_aa: CASATISGNTIYF

j_call: TRBJ2-5
d_call: -
clone_size: few
v_call: TRBV11-2
cdr3_length: 14
cdr3_nt: TGTGCCAGCAGCTTAATGGCAGGGGAAGAGACCCAGTACTTC
cdr3_aa: CASSLMAGEETQYF

j_call: TRBJ2-3
d_call: TRBD2
clone_size: few
v_call: TRBV2
cdr3_length: 15
cdr3_nt: TGTGCCAGCAGTGATGGGAGGGGAGTGGCAGATACGCAGTATTTT
cdr3_aa: CASSDGRGVADTQYF

j_call: TRBJ2-3
d_call: -
clone_size: few
v_call: TRBV14
cdr3_length: 14
cdr3_nt: TGTGCCAGCAGCCAAGTAGGCCTGGAAGATACGCAGTATTTT
cdr3_aa: CASSQVGLEDTQYF

j_call: TRBJ2-7
d_call: -
clone_size: -
v_call: TRBV6-2/TRBV6-3
cdr3_length: 13
cdr3_nt: TGTGCCAGCAGTTTTTGGCCCACCTACGAGCAGTACTTC
cdr3_aa: CASSFWPTYEQYF

j_call: TRBJ2-1
d_call: TRBD2
clone_size: -
v_call: TRBV20-1
cdr3_length: 13
cdr3_nt: TGCAGTGCTGGTAGCGGGCGCGTTAATGAGCAGTTCTTC
cdr3_aa: CSAGSGRVNEQFF

j_call: TRBJ1-6
d_call: -
clone_size: -
v_call: TRBV20-1
cdr3_length: 14
cdr3_nt: TGCAGTGCTACGGCAGGCAGCTATAATTCACCCCTCCACTTT
cdr3_aa: CSATAGSYNSPLHF

j_call: TRBJ2-1
d_call: TRBD2
clone_size: -
v_call: TRBV25-1
cdr3_length: 16
cdr3_nt: TGTGCCAGCAGTGGGCGCGGGGGGCCCGCCGAGGGTGAGCAGTTCTTC
cdr3_aa: CASSGRGGPAEGEQFF